The 21 T cell receptor beta chains given below trace back to one sample, sequenced in a study of shared clonotypes between healthy human individuals. TCRdb's copy holds only in-frame clones and misses some; the assay was immunoSEQ multiplex PCR. The sample has roughly 2.1 million clones; roughly 91% are singletons. Positive CCR7 selection of CD45RO-negative cells yielded the naive CD8 cells, and terminally differentiated effector memory CD45RA+ cells were excluded. Material: naive CD8+ T cells from PBMCs. The receptor source for this set is a man aged 18 to 30 in good health. Some clones in this sample may be carry-over from other donors' samples.

V is TRBV28 and J is TRBJ2-1; 11 bases map to TRBD2. This CDR3 comprises 16 residues. V lost 5 bases and J lost 3; bases outside the gene matches: 6. The germline V gene encodes CDR1 MDHEN and CDR2 SYDVKM. The chain's CDR3 is CASSESGTSGYNEQFF. The CDR3 DNA reads TGTGCCAGCAGTGAGTCCGGGACTAGCGGCTACAATGAGCAGTTCTTC.

This clone was detected a few times. The V gene is TRBV4-1, the J gene TRBJ1-1, with D unresolved. The V end was cut by 7 bases, the J end by 4 bases, with 13 bases between. The length of the CDR3 is 13 residues. Germline CDR1 is MGHRA and CDR2 is YSYEKL. CDR3 coding DNA: TGCGCCAGCACGCCCACTCGGGGCACTGAAGCTTTCTTT. This encodes CASTPTRGTEAFF.

V is TRBV27 and J is TRBJ2-1; D not certain. Germline V CDR1 and CDR2: MNHEY, SMNVEV (reference sequence). Trimming removed 1 base from V and 8 bases from J, with 12 bases in between. The CDR3 is 14 residues long. CDR3 residues: CASSLLGTSDEQFF. In DNA form, the CDR3 reads TGTGCCAGCAGTTTATTGGGCACCTCGGATGAGCAGTTCTTC.

The chain links TRBV19 to TRBJ2-2, with TRBD2 matching over 7 bases. The CDR3 contains 18 residues. V shed 0 bases and J 0 bases; nucleotides not matched to a gene: 7. Germline CDR1 and CDR2: LNHDA and SQIVND (reference sequence). CDR3 amino acids: CASSIDQRDVANTGELFF. CDR3 in DNA: TGTGCCAGTAGTATAGATCAGCGGGACGTCGCGAACACCGGGGAGCTGTTTTTT.

The chain carries TRBV9 and TRBJ1-4, with TRBD1 matching 12 bases. The V segment lost 4 bases and the J segment 3 bases; nucleotides outside the gene matches: 10. This CDR3 comprises 18 residues. The germline gives CDR1 SGDLS, CDR2 YYNGEE. For the CDR3, the DNA is TGTGCCAGCAGCACCCGGGACAGGGGGCGTTTTGCTAATGAAAAACTGTTTTTT. Amino acid sequence: CASSTRDRGRFANEKLFF.

The chain links TRBV6-5 to TRBJ1-6; D is undetermined. The CDR3 contains 12 residues. Germline V CDR1 and CDR2: MNHEY, SVGAGI. V was trimmed by 2 bases and J by 12 bases, leaving 8 bases between them. CDR3 residues: CASSYVGRPLHF. As DNA, the CDR3 is TGTGCCAGCAGTTACGTCGGGAGACCCCTCCACTTT.

The rearrangement joins TRBV7-6 to TRBJ2-1, with D hard to call. Germline V gene data show CDR1 as SGHVS and CDR2 as FNYEAQ. There are 15 residues in the CDR3. The V gene lost 3 bases and the J gene lost 0 bases, with 9 bases spanning the gap. The CDR3, as DNA: TGTGCCAGCAGCTTTTTGGATGCCTCCTACAATGAGCAGTTCTTC. Its protein product is CASSFLDASYNEQFF.

The V and J genes are TRBV25-1 and TRBJ1-5, with TRBD1 matching 12 bases. The CDR3 extends over 15 amino acids. The germline gives CDR1 MGHDK, CDR2 SYGVNS. V dropped 4 bases and J dropped 6; count of bases not matched to a gene: 4. The CDR3 nucleotides read TGTGCCAGCAGTGGAGGGACAGGGGGCAGTCAGCCCCAGCATTTT. It specifies CASSGGTGGSQPQHF. The variable domain in full, with the rest retrieved from reference TRBV25-1 and TRBJ1-5, is EADIYQTPRYLVIGTGKKITLECSQTMGHDKMYWYQQDPGMELHLIHYSYGVNSTEKGDLSSESTVSRIRTEHFPLTLESARPSHTSQYLCASSGGTGGSQPQHFGDGTRLSIL.

This clone occurred once. The chain recombines TRBV29-1 with TRBJ2-7; 11 nucleotides align to TRBD1. Germline V gene lookup returns CDR1 SQVTM and CDR2 ANQGSEA. The CDR3 covers 17 residues. Germline trimming cut 2 bases from V and 6 bases from J; bases unmatched to any gene: 15. This CDR3 is CSVEWVLAGQGGREQYF. DNA for the CDR3: TGCAGCGTTGAATGGGTATTGGCGGGACAGGGGGGACGCGAGCAGTACTTC.

This chain uses TRBV5-4 with TRBJ2-7, with TRBD1 as a possible D gene (8 bases). Trimming pared 10 bases from V and 5 bases from J, leaving 19 bases between. Germline loops: CDR1 SGHNT, CDR2 YYREEE (reference sequence). The CDR3 is 13 residues long. This CDR3 is CAARGRGSHEQYF. CDR3 in DNA: TGTGCCGCCAGGGGGCGCGGGAGTCACGAGCAGTACTTC. The whole variable domain, filled in from reference TRBV5-4 and TRBJ2-7, reads ETGVTQSPTHLIKTRGQQVTLRCSSQSGHNTVSWYQQALGQGPQFIFQYYREEENGRGNFPPRFSGLQFPNYSSELNVNALELDDSALYLCAARGRGSHEQYFGPGTRLTVT.

Note on this clone: The identical CDR3 is also encoded by other nucleotide sequences in the sample. This chain connects TRBV11-2 to TRBJ2-7; D call uncertain. CDR1 and CDR2 (germline): SGHAT, FQNNGV. With 1 base removed from V and 1 base from J, the gap between germline ends came to 5 bases. The CDR3 sequence is 13 residues long. The CDR3: CASSLAGSYEQYF. CDR3 in DNA: TGTGCCAGCAGCTTAGCTGGTTCCTACGAGCAGTACTTC.

V gene TRBV28 combines with J gene TRBJ2-3; D might be TRBD2 (5 bases). The CDR3 spans 16 residues. Germline CDR1 and CDR2: MDHEN and SYDVKM. V dropped 3 bases and J dropped 1 base, with 14 bases sitting between them. The DNA of the CDR3 is TGTGCCAGCAGTTTTACGAGGGTTGTACGCACAGATACGCAGTATTTT. Its protein is CASSFTRVVRTDTQYF.

The CDR3 sequence is CASSPRTSGRSEQYF. DNA of the CDR3: TGTGCCAGTAGTCCGAGGACTAGCGGGAGAAGCGAGCAGTACTTC. The J gene is TRBJ2-7, the V gene TRBV19, with TRBD2 matching 13 bases. The length of the CDR3 is 15 residues. Unmatched junction bases numbered 7, after V lost 5 bases and J lost 6 bases. Looked up from germline, CDR1 is LNHDA and CDR2 is SQIVND (reference sequence).

As concerns this clone: Other DNA sequences within the sample encode an identical CDR3. V and J are TRBV11-2 and TRBJ2-7; D not certain. Trimming shortened V by 3 bases and J by 3 bases, and 9 bases separated the two germline ends. Germline V gives CDR1 SGHAT, CDR2 FQNNGV. This CDR3 is 13 amino acids long. DNA of the CDR3: TGTGCCAGCAGCTTTTTGGGCGGCTACGAGCAGTACTTC. Encoded protein: CASSFLGGYEQYF. The entire variable domain, with the rest obtained from reference TRBV11-2 and TRBJ2-7, is as follows: EAGVAQSPRYKIIEKRQSVAFWCNPISGHATLYWYQQILGQGPKLLIQFQNNGVVDDSQLPKDRFSAERLKGVDSTLKIQPAKLEDSAVYLCASSFLGGYEQYFGPGTRLTVT.

The chain has TRBV27 and TRBJ1-4; D may be TRBD1 (6 bases). Germline V gene lookup returns CDR1 MNHEY and CDR2 SMNVEV (reference sequence). The length of the CDR3 is 18 residues. Deletions cut 3 bases from V and 3 bases from J, with 20 bases between. The CDR3, as DNA: TGTGCCAGCAGTTTTTCTCGGGTTGACCAGGGGCCTAATGAAAAACTGTTTTTT. It yields the protein CASSFSRVDQGPNEKLFF. Supplemented by reference TRBV27 and TRBJ1-4, the full variable domain reads EAQVTQNPRYLITVTGKKLTVTCSQNMNHEYMSWYRQDPGLGLRQIYYSMNVEVTDKGDVPEGYKVSRKEKRNFPLILESPSPNQTSLYFCASSFSRVDQGPNEKLFFGSGTQLSVL.

The genes are TRBV11-2 and TRBJ2-2, with 9 bases identical to TRBD2. Per germline, CDR1 SGHAT and CDR2 FQNNGV. This CDR3 comprises 18 residues. V shed 4 bases and J 3 bases; nucleotides not matched to a gene: 12. DNA for the CDR3: TGTGCCAGCAGCTCGAGTTGGCGGGAGGGTCCTTACACCGGGGAGCTGTTTTTT. Its translation: CASSSSWREGPYTGELFF.

The genes are TRBV9 and TRBJ2-2, with D perhaps matching TRBD2 (6 bases). Germline lookup yields CDR1 SGDLS and CDR2 YYNGEE. The V gene lost 4 bases and the J gene lost 3 bases, with 13 bases spanning the gap. The CDR3 is made up of 15 amino acids. The DNA of the CDR3 is TGTGCCAGCAGCCGGTGGGGAGGCGACACCGGGGAGCTGTTTTTT. Amino acids: CASSRWGGDTGELFF.

V gene TRBV25-1 combines with J gene TRBJ2-1; 11 positions match TRBD2. V shed 3 bases, J shed 3 bases, and the junction held 1 base outside the gene matches. The CDR3 is 15 amino acids. The germline V gene has CDR1 MGHDK and CDR2 SYGVNS. CDR3 sequence (DNA): TGTGCCAGCAGTGACGGGACTAGCGGCTACAATGAGCAGTTCTTC. Its protein is CASSDGTSGYNEQFF.

The table lists this clone with a count of one. The rearrangement joins TRBV4-3 to TRBJ1-2, with D possibly matching TRBD1 (5 bases). This CDR3 spans 14 amino acids. V was pared by 5 bases and J by 8 bases, with 18 bases between. The germline V gene has CDR1 LGHNA and CDR2 YSLEER. The CDR3 here is CASSAGDGRTGYTF. DNA of the CDR3: TGCGCCAGCAGCGCTGGGGACGGCAGAACCGGCTACACCTTC.

The chain recombines TRBV7-9 with TRBJ2-1; unclear D gene. This CDR3 is 12 amino acids long. CDR1 and CDR2 from the germline V gene are SEHNR and FQNEAQ (reference sequence). Between the trimmed V and J ends, which lost 4 bases and 5 bases, there was a span of 6 bases. The CDR3, as DNA: TGTGCCAGCAGCTCGGCTAACAATGAGCAGTTCTTC. It yields the protein CASSSANNEQFF.

J is TRBJ2-1 and V is TRBV27; maybe TRBD2 (6 bases). Per germline, CDR1 MNHEY and CDR2 SMNVEV (reference sequence). CDR3 length: 14 amino acids. The V end lost 8 bases, the J end lost 4 bases, and 15 bases lay between the germline ends. CDR3 amino acids: CASGTPGLYNEQFF. CDR3 nucleotide sequence: TGTGCCAGCGGAACACCGGGACTGTACAATGAGCAGTTCTTC.